One and the same sample provided the 32 T cell receptor beta chains below, sequenced in a study of control samples from healthy donors and cancer patients. Profiling relied on immunoSEQ multiplex PCR, and the TCRdb table lists in-frame clones only, not all of them. The data contain 150,000 to 200,000 clones, about nine tenths of them singletons. Material: blood. Receptors originate from a woman in her 30s in good health.

The rearrangement links TRBV13 to TRBJ2-3, with 9 nucleotides matching TRBD2. V trimming: 0 bases; J trimming: 0 bases; junction bases outside the gene matches: 1. Per the germline V gene, CDR1 is PRHDT and CDR2 is FYEKMQ (reference sequence). There are 16 residues in the CDR3. Written as DNA, the CDR3 is TGTGCCAGCAGCTTAGGGACTAGCGGTAGCACAGATACGCAGTATTTT. Its protein is CASSLGTSGSTDTQYF.

V and J are TRBV28 and TRBJ2-7; 11 nucleotides agree with TRBD1. Germline CDR1 is MDHEN and CDR2 is SYDVKM. V dropped 5 bases and J dropped 3; count of bases not matched to a gene: 6. CDR3 length equals 15 residues. The CDR3 here is CASSTAGTGGYEQYF. The CDR3 DNA follows: TGTGCCAGCAGTACCGCCGGGACAGGGGGCTACGAGCAGTACTTC.

With respect to this clone: Additional DNA sequences in this sample encode the identical CDR3. The J gene is TRBJ2-5, the V gene TRBV18; no clear D. V was shortened by 2 bases and J by 0 bases, with 4 bases between the two germline ends. Per germline, CDR1 KGHSH and CDR2 LQKENI. The CDR3 runs to 13 residues. CDR3 coding DNA: TGTGCCAGCTCACCAGGTTACCAAGAGACCCAGTACTTC. Translated, it gives CASSPGYQETQYF.

V gene TRBV7-2 combines with J gene TRBJ2-7; 12 bases line up with TRBD1. The CDR3 length is 14 residues. V dropped 5 bases and J dropped 2; count of bases not matched to a gene: 1. Germline CDR1 is SGHTA and CDR2 is FQGNSA. DNA of the CDR3: TGTGCCAGCAGCCGGGACAGGGGGCCCTACGAGCAGTACTTC. Encoded protein: CASSRDRGPYEQYF.

V is TRBV10-3 and J is TRBJ1-2; perhaps TRBD1 as D (6 bases). CDR3 length equals 12 residues. Germline V CDR1 and CDR2: ENHRY, SYGVKD. V was trimmed by 6 bases and J by 5 bases, leaving 10 bases between them. Written as DNA, the CDR3 is TGTGCCATCAGCAAGACAGGATATGGCTACACCTTC. The encoded protein is CAISKTGYGYTF.

V and J are TRBV27 and TRBJ2-3; 11 nucleotides align to TRBD2. Germline lookup yields CDR1 MNHEY and CDR2 SMNVEV (reference sequence). V gave up 3 bases and J gave up 4 bases; unmatched junction bases: 6. This CDR3 has 16 residues. CDR3 residues: CASSFVAGGPPDTQYF. In DNA form, the CDR3 reads TGTGCCAGCAGTTTCGTAGCGGGAGGGCCCCCAGATACGCAGTATTTT.

The chain is built from TRBV27 and TRBJ2-7; 13 bases agree with TRBD2. Germline V gives CDR1 MNHEY, CDR2 SMNVEV (reference sequence). The CDR3 runs 16 residues. The J segment lost 2 bases and the V segment lost 5 bases, leaving 6 bases of the junction unmatched. The CDR3 region is CASSPTLAGGTYEQYF. The CDR3 DNA reads TGTGCCAGCAGTCCGACACTAGCGGGAGGGACCTACGAGCAGTACTTC.

V and J are TRBV6-2 or TRBV6-3 and TRBJ2-6; D gene unclear. V was cut by 5 bases and J by 0 bases, with 8 bases left in between. The CDR3 extends over 15 amino acids. The germline V gene has CDR1 MNHEY and CDR2 SVGEGT. The CDR3 sequence is CASSDDNSGANVLTF. CDR3 nucleotide sequence: TGTGCCAGCAGTGACGACAACTCTGGGGCCAACGTCCTGACTTTC.

This sequence joins TRBV5-4 and TRBJ2-5, with 9 bases fitting TRBD1. This CDR3 region has 14 residues. The V segment lost 4 bases and the J segment 4 bases; nucleotides outside the gene matches: 5. CDR1 is SGHNT, CDR2 YYREEE, per germline (reference sequence). This CDR3 reads CASSPPQGAETQYF. CDR3 nucleotide sequence: TGTGCCAGCAGCCCACCACAGGGGGCAGAGACCCAGTACTTC.

The rearrangement uses TRBV6-4 and TRBJ2-3; weak D call: TRBD2 (5 bases). CDR1 is MRHNA and CDR2 is SNTAGT in the germline V gene. Between the trimmed V and J ends, which lost 5 bases and 2 bases, there was a span of 8 bases. This CDR3 spans 13 amino acids. CDR3 in amino acids: CASSLATTDTQYF. In nucleotides, the CDR3 is TGTGCCAGCAGTCTAGCCACCACAGATACGCAGTATTTT.

The chain uses TRBV5-1 and TRBJ1-5; TRBD1 might be the D (6 bases). From germline, CDR1 is SGHRS and CDR2 YFSETQ. The CDR3 runs 14 residues. Trimming left V 2 bases short and J 6 bases short, with 12 bases between. CDR3 DNA sequence: TGCGCCAGCAGCTTTACAGGGTCAGGTCAGCCCCAGCATTTT. It encodes CASSFTGSGQPQHF.

V usage is TRBV6-6 and J usage is TRBJ2-7; D is undetermined. Trimming pared 8 bases from V and 0 bases from J, leaving 8 bases between. From germline, CDR1 is MNHNY and CDR2 SVGAGI (reference sequence). The length of the CDR3 is 12 residues. CDR3 protein: CASAASSYEQYF. For the CDR3, the DNA is TGTGCCAGCGCCGCCAGCTCCTACGAGCAGTACTTC.

The rearrangement uses TRBV28 and TRBJ2-2, with 9 bases lining up with TRBD2. J lost 1 base, V lost 6 bases, and 6 bases had no gene match. The length of the CDR3 is 16 residues. Looked up from germline, CDR1 is MDHEN and CDR2 is SYDVKM. The CDR3 here is CASSPRLAENTGELFF. The CDR3 nucleotides read TGTGCCAGCAGCCCCCGACTAGCGGAGAACACCGGGGAGCTGTTTTTT.

This chain joins TRBV25-1 and TRBJ1-3; the D gene is possibly TRBD1 (6 bases). The CDR3 consists of 15 residues. Per the germline V gene, CDR1 is MGHDK and CDR2 is SYGVNS. Trimming took 3 bases from V and 0 from J, leaving 9 bases between them. DNA of the CDR3: TGTGCCAGCAGTGACGGGACACGCTCTGGAAACACCATATATTTT. Translated: CASSDGTRSGNTIYF.

DNA of the CDR3: TGCAGTGCTAGTAGGGGGATGAACACTGAAGCTTTCTTT. Translating it yields CSASRGMNTEAFF. The chain combines TRBV20-1 with TRBJ1-1, with D maybe TRBD1 (6 bases). V was trimmed by 3 bases and J by 0 bases, leaving 8 bases between them. The CDR3 consists of 13 residues. Germline CDR1 DFQATT, CDR2 SNEGSKA (reference sequence).

The genes are TRBV11-3 and TRBJ2-7; the match to TRBD2 covers 15 bases. This CDR3 spans 17 amino acids. The V segment lost 5 bases and the J segment 6 bases; nucleotides outside the gene matches: 11. The germline gives CDR1 SGHNT, CDR2 YENEEA. The chain's CDR3 is CASSPRRQGLAGGEQYF. CDR3 in DNA: TGTGCCAGCAGCCCCAGAAGACAGGGACTAGCGGGAGGCGAGCAGTACTTC.

This sequence joins TRBV7-9 and TRBJ2-1; 7 positions match TRBD1. The germline V gene has CDR1 SEHNR and CDR2 FQNEAQ (reference sequence). This CDR3 comprises 13 residues. V lost 4 bases to trimming and J lost 8 bases; unmatched junction nucleotides: 5. The CDR3 nucleotides read TGTGCCAGCAGCTCCAGACAGGGTTATGAGCAGTTCTTC. Protein product: CASSSRQGYEQFF. Filled out from reference TRBV7-9 and TRBJ2-1, the complete variable domain reads DTGVSQNPRHKITKRGQNVTFRCDPISEHNRLYWYRQTLGQGPEFLTYFQNEAQLEKSRLLSDRFSAERPKGSFSTLEIQRTEQGDSAMYLCASSSRQGYEQFFGPGTRLTVL.

The chain combines TRBV4-2 with TRBJ1-2; 11 bases line up with TRBD1. Germline V gene data show CDR1 as LGHNA and CDR2 as YNFKEQ. The CDR3 has 15 amino acids. After removal of 1 base from V and 4 bases from J, the junction contained 2 bases not matched to a gene. The CDR3, as DNA: TGTGCCAGCAGCCAAGGGGGGACAGGGGGCTATGGCTACACCTTC. Its translation is CASSQGGTGGYGYTF.

This chain joins TRBV2 and TRBJ1-5; no clear D gene. The CDR3 sequence is 14 residues long. CDR1 and CDR2 from the germline V gene are SNHLY and FYNNEI. V shed 5 bases and J shed 3 bases, with 11 bases lying between them. In DNA form, the CDR3 reads TGTGCCAGCAGTCGCAGGCGGGACAATCAGCCCCAGCATTTT. Its protein is CASSRRRDNQPQHF.

V usage is TRBV9 and J usage is TRBJ2-3; the D gene is possibly TRBD1 (7 bases). The V end lost 5 bases, the J end lost 5 bases, and 18 bases lay between the germline ends. CDR3 length equals 15 residues. Germline V gene data show CDR1 as SGDLS and CDR2 as YYNGEE. DNA for the CDR3: TGTGCCAGCAGTCAGGGGGGCACGTCACAAGATACGCAGTATTTT. Protein product: CASSQGGTSQDTQYF.

In the case of this clone: Different DNA sequences within this sample yield the same CDR3. This chain uses TRBV18 with TRBJ1-3; D unclear. The CDR3 has 14 amino acids. Trimming took off 1 base at V and 1 base at J, with 5 bases between the two ends. Germline V gives CDR1 KGHSH, CDR2 LQKENI. CDR3 sequence (DNA): TGTGCCAGCTCACCACAGGGTTCTGGAAACACCATATATTTT. Translating it yields CASSPQGSGNTIYF.

The chain employs TRBV7-3 and TRBJ2-2; no clear D gene. V lost 1 base and J lost 3, with 6 bases in between. In germline, CDR1 is SGHTA, CDR2 FQGTGA. The CDR3 sequence is 14 residues long. CDR3 in DNA: TGTGCCAGCAGCTTAAACAGATACACCGGGGAGCTGTTTTTT. Translating it yields CASSLNRYTGELFF.

The chain recombines TRBV6-2 or TRBV6-3 with TRBJ1-1, with TRBD1 identical over 11 bases. Germline CDR1 is MNHEY and CDR2 is SVGEGT. With 5 bases clipped from V and 10 bases from J, the junction kept 3 bases outside the gene matches. The length of the CDR3 is 12 residues. CDR3 sequence reads: CASSTGQGAAFF. CDR3 bases: TGTGCCAGCAGTACTGGACAGGGGGCAGCTTTCTTT.

The J gene is TRBJ2-6, the V gene TRBV19; D tentatively reads TRBD1 or TRBD2 (5 bases each). The ends were cut back, 4 bases at V and 1 base at J, with 11 bases in the middle. This CDR3 spans 16 amino acids. Germline values: CDR1 LNHDA, CDR2 SQIVND (reference sequence). In DNA form, the CDR3 reads TGTGCCAGTAGTAGTCCAGGGAGTTCTGGGGCCAACGTCCTGACTTTC. This sequence encodes CASSSPGSSGANVLTF.

The J gene is TRBJ1-2, the V gene TRBV18; 10 bases align to TRBD1. Germline V CDR1 and CDR2: KGHSH, LQKENI. The CDR3 covers 14 residues. V lost 5 bases, J lost 4 bases, and 4 bases stayed unmatched. The CDR3 loop reads CASSSDRGFYGYTF. The CDR3 DNA reads TGTGCCAGCTCATCGGACAGGGGGTTCTATGGCTACACCTTC. The whole variable domain, remainder taken from reference TRBV18 and TRBJ1-2, is NAGVMQNPRHLVRRRGQEARLRCSPMKGHSHVYWYRQLPEEGLKFMVYLQKENIIDESGMPKERFSAEFPKEGPSILRIQQVVRGDSAAYFCASSSDRGFYGYTFGSGTRLTVV.

In DNA, the CDR3 is TGTGCCAGCAGCCGGGACACCTTCTCCTACGAGCAGTACTTC. Its translation: CASSRDTFSYEQYF. The gene calls are TRBV2 and TRBJ2-7; TRBD1 might be the D (6 bases). V dropped 6 bases and J dropped 0 bases, with 12 bases sitting between them. Germline V gene sequence: CDR1 SNHLY, CDR2 FYNNEI. CDR3 length: 14 residues.

The chain couples TRBV5-5 to TRBJ2-4, with 12 bases fitting TRBD2. V shed 4 bases, J shed 6 bases, and the junction held 2 bases outside the gene matches. Germline V lookup: CDR1 SGHKS, CDR2 YYEKEE (reference sequence). The CDR3 consists of 14 residues. In nucleotides, the CDR3 is TGTGCCAGCAGCCAGGGACTAGCGGGAAACATTCAGTACTTC. It specifies CASSQGLAGNIQYF.

The chain links TRBV27 to TRBJ2-1, with 7 bases lining up with TRBD1. The germline gives CDR1 MNHEY, CDR2 SMNVEV (reference sequence). CDR3 length: 14 amino acids. V gave up 6 bases and J gave up 3 bases; unmatched junction bases: 5. DNA for the CDR3: TGTGCCAGCAGAGGGACAGCTCTCTACAATGAGCAGTTCTTC. This codes for CASRGTALYNEQFF.

The chain joins TRBV11-3 to TRBJ1-6; D gene unclear. V lost 4 bases to trimming and J lost 2 bases, with 0 bases between them. This CDR3 has 12 amino acids. Germline CDR1 is SGHNT and CDR2 is YENEEA. In DNA form, the CDR3 reads TGTGCCAGCAGCTCCTATAATTCACCCCTCCACTTT. Translation: CASSSYNSPLHF. The complete variable domain, with remaining parts taken from reference TRBV11-3 and TRBJ1-6, reads EAGVVQSPRYKIIEKKQPVAFWCNPISGHNTLYWYLQNLGQGPELLIRYENEEAVDDSQLPKDRFSAERLKGVDSTLKIQPAELGDSAVYLCASSSYNSPLHFGNGTRLTVT.

The V gene is TRBV2, the J gene TRBJ1-6, with TRBD1 as a possible D gene (5 bases). Per the germline V gene, CDR1 is SNHLY and CDR2 is FYNNEI. V was shortened by 8 bases and J by 0 bases, with 8 bases between the two germline ends. The CDR3 runs 14 residues. In DNA, the CDR3 is TGTGCCAGCCGGGGGAGCTCCTATAATTCACCCCTCCACTTT. As protein: CASRGSSYNSPLHF.

This clone appeared once. The chain employs TRBV4-1 and TRBJ1-3, with D maybe TRBD1 (5 bases). Trimming removed 0 bases at V and 0 bases at J, with 12 bases between. This CDR3 has 17 amino acids. Germline V gene sequence: CDR1 MGHRA, CDR2 YSYEKL. The CDR3 nucleotides read TGCGCCAGCAGCCAAGATCCCAGGACAAACTCTGGAAACACCATATATTTT. It translates to CASSQDPRTNSGNTIYF.

The chain employs TRBV6-4 and TRBJ1-2; possibly TRBD1 for D (5 bases). The CDR3 runs 13 residues. Trimming shortened V by 2 bases and J by 8 bases, and 12 bases separated the two germline ends. Germline V gene data show CDR1 as MRHNA and CDR2 as SNTAGT. The CDR3 coding sequence is TGTGCCAGCAGTGACCAGGGCGTAGGAGGCTACACCTTC. It is translated as CASSDQGVGGYTF.